Shown below are 21 T cell receptor beta chains from a single sample sequenced in a study of cytomegalovirus exposure and HLA in healthy donors. The PCR made use of 60 Vbeta and 13 Jbeta primers. Sequencing was performed with immunoSEQ multiplex PCR; in TCRdb, only in-frame clones are kept and a portion is missing. Its table lists 45,000 to 50,000 clones. Sequenced sample: PBMCs. The receptors here all came from a male donor in good health and CMV-seronegative.

The rearrangement joins TRBV9 to TRBJ2-3; 12 bases match TRBD2. This CDR3 has 16 residues. CDR1 SGDLS and CDR2 YYNGEE come from the germline V gene. Losses at the gene ends were 4 bases for V and 1 base for J; bases not matched to a gene: 4. DNA for the CDR3: TGTGCCAGCAGCCCATCTAGCGGGGGGGGCACAGATACGCAGTATTTT. Translated: CASSPSSGGGTDTQYF.

This chain connects TRBV7-3 to TRBJ1-1; 7 positions match TRBD1. The germline V gene encodes CDR1 SGHTA and CDR2 FQGTGA. The V and J ends lost 5 bases and 1 base, in that order; junction bases with no gene match: 4. The CDR3 spans 14 residues. The CDR3 nucleotides are TGTGCCAGCAGCCAGGGGGGCCCGAACACTGAAGCTTTCTTT. It translates to CASSQGGPNTEAFF.

The chain couples TRBV19 to TRBJ1-4; D not certain. This CDR3 is 14 amino acids long. Germline assignment: CDR1 LNHDA and CDR2 SQIVND (reference sequence). The V end lost 5 bases, the J end lost 8 bases, and 15 bases lay between the germline ends. The DNA for the CDR3 is TGTGCCAGTAGTCTCGATTCCCCCAGGGAAAAACTGTTTTTT. Protein product: CASSLDSPREKLFF.

J is TRBJ2-7 and V is TRBV30; possible D gene TRBD2, 5 bases. V lost 2 bases to trimming and J lost 6 bases, with 8 bases between them. CDR1 is GTSNPN, CDR2 SVGIG, per germline (reference sequence). This CDR3 has 11 amino acids. The CDR3 bases are TGTGCCTGGAGTAATGGAGGCGAGCAGTACTTC. Translation: CAWSNGGEQYF.

The chain couples TRBV5-5 to TRBJ1-4, with TRBD1 matching 9 bases. The ends lost 5 bases at V and 6 bases at J; junction bases unmatched: 8. CDR3 length: 15 residues. Germline CDR1 and CDR2: SGHKS and YYEKEE (reference sequence). The CDR3 is CASRDTGQGYEKLFF. Here the CDR3 DNA reads TGTGCCAGCAGGGACACGGGACAGGGCTATGAAAAACTGTTTTTT.

J is TRBJ2-7 and V is TRBV14; D unresolved. Germline-derived CDR1 and CDR2 are SGHDN and FVKESK. This CDR3 region has 14 residues. V lost 2 bases, J lost 2 bases, and 10 bases lay in between. In nucleotides, the CDR3 is TGTGCCAGCAGCCAACATCCCAAAACCTACGAGCAGTACTTC. This sequence encodes CASSQHPKTYEQYF.

The J gene is TRBJ1-3, the V gene TRBV18; D is uncertain. With 2 bases removed from V and 4 bases from J, the gap between germline ends came to 12 bases. CDR3 length equals 15 residues. Germline CDR1 reads KGHSH; CDR2 reads LQKENI. DNA of the CDR3: TGTGCCAGCTCACCAGCGGGTATAAGGGGAAACACCATATATTTT. Amino acid sequence: CASSPAGIRGNTIYF.

This chain links TRBV6-5 with TRBJ2-3; 11 bases match TRBD1. Trimming cost V 11 bases and J 7 bases; bases outside gene matches: 11. The CDR3 is made up of 14 amino acids. Germline values: CDR1 MNHEY, CDR2 SVGAGI. The CDR3 sequence is CASTRDRGANTQYF. The CDR3 DNA follows: TGTGCCTCCACGAGGGACAGGGGGGCGAATACGCAGTATTTT.

About this clone: At one of its ends the junction is not consistent with the germline gene, which may arise from a read error. The rearrangement links TRBV7-7 to TRBJ2-7, with D perhaps matching TRBD1 (5 bases). This CDR3 comprises 14 residues. Germline V gene data show CDR1 as SSHAT and CDR2 as FNYEAQ (reference sequence). This CDR3 reads CASSLGYGQDEQYF. DNA for the CDR3: TGTGCTAGCAGCTTAGGCTACGGACAAGACGAGCAGTACTTC.

The chain is built from TRBV16 and TRBJ1-1, with D perhaps TRBD1 (5 bases). Germline V gene data show CDR1 as KGHSY and CDR2 as FQNENV. Trimming pared 6 bases from V and 5 bases from J, leaving 16 bases between. The length of the CDR3 is 14 residues. CDR3 protein: CASRQLPGVTEAFF. In DNA, the CDR3 is TGTGCCAGCAGACAACTCCCGGGGGTAACTGAAGCTTTCTTT.

This rearrangement joins TRBV7-6 to TRBJ1-2, with D possibly matching TRBD1 (5 bases). Trimming pared 2 bases from V and 5 bases from J, leaving 15 bases between. Looked up from germline, CDR1 is SGHVS and CDR2 is FNYEAQ. The CDR3 runs 15 residues. CDR3 loop: CASSLNTDTSYGYTF. CDR3 in DNA: TGTGCCAGCAGCTTAAACACGGACACCTCGTATGGCTACACCTTC. Full variable domain (remainder filled in from reference TRBV7-6 and TRBJ1-2): GAGVSQSPRYKVTKRGQDVALRCDPISGHVSLYWYRQALGQGPEFLTYFNYEAQQDKSGLPNDRFSAERPEGSISTLTIQRTEQRDSAMYRCASSLNTDTSYGYTFGSGTRLTVV.

The V gene is TRBV15, the J gene TRBJ1-3, with D unclear. Germline V gives CDR1 LNHNV, CDR2 YYDKDF (reference sequence). Deletions cut 0 bases from V and 8 bases from J, with 17 bases between. The CDR3 has 16 amino acids. CDR3 region: CATSRDRLNLPDTIYF. DNA of the CDR3: TGTGCCACCAGCAGAGATCGCCTAAACCTGCCGGACACCATATATTTT.

The chain links TRBV4-1 to TRBJ2-7, with D possibly being TRBD2 (6 bases). Germline CDR1 MGHRA, CDR2 YSYEKL. The CDR3 loop spans 18 amino acids. The ends were cut back, 0 bases at V and 2 bases at J, with 20 bases in the middle. The CDR3 sequence is CASSQDPPFSGAAYEQYF. Here the CDR3 DNA reads TGCGCCAGCAGCCAAGATCCCCCCTTTAGCGGCGCCGCCTACGAGCAGTACTTC.

The gene calls are TRBV5-6 and TRBJ2-1; TRBD2 is a possible D gene (5 bases). CDR1 and CDR2 (germline): SGHDT, YYEEEE. The CDR3 contains 17 residues. V lost 2 bases to trimming and J lost 5 bases, with 20 bases between them. The CDR3 reads CASSLGVYLSGNNEQFF. Here the CDR3 DNA reads TGTGCCAGCAGCTTAGGAGTATACTTGTCGGGAAACAATGAGCAGTTCTTC.

This chain joins TRBV20-1 and TRBJ2-3; D gene uncertain. Germline values: CDR1 DFQATT, CDR2 SNEGSKA (reference sequence). The CDR3 runs 11 residues. Trimming stripped 3 bases from V and 3 bases from J, with 4 bases between. The CDR3 sequence is CSASRTDTQYF. CDR3 DNA: TGCAGTGCTAGCAGGACAGATACGCAGTATTTT.

CDR3 sequence (DNA): TGTGCCAGCAGTTCTGACAGGGGGTTCAACGAGCAGTACTTC. Protein: CASSSDRGFNEQYF. The chain combines TRBV6-5 with TRBJ2-7; 9 bases fit TRBD1. Germline V gives CDR1 MNHEY, CDR2 SVGAGI. The V segment lost 4 bases and the J segment 5 bases; nucleotides outside the gene matches: 6. This CDR3 has 14 residues.

This chain uses TRBV30 with TRBJ1-1, with D possibly matching TRBD1 (5 bases). Germline-derived CDR1 and CDR2 are GTSNPN and SVGIG (reference sequence). V lost 1 base and J lost 8, with 5 bases in between. The CDR3 extends over 10 amino acids. CDR3 in amino acids: CAWSGTEAFF. The DNA of the CDR3 is TGTGCCTGGAGTGGGACAGAAGCTTTCTTT.

V usage is TRBV6-6 and J usage is TRBJ1-2; 8 bases match TRBD1. The germline V gene encodes CDR1 MNHNY and CDR2 SVGAGI (reference sequence). There are 13 residues in the CDR3. V lost 5 bases, J lost 2 bases, and 1 base stayed unmatched. DNA for the CDR3: TGTGCCAGCAGTAGGGACAGGAACTATGGCTACACCTTC. It encodes CASSRDRNYGYTF.

This chain uses TRBV30 with TRBJ2-5, with D perhaps matching TRBD1 (6 bases). The J call may be wrong; the DNA end is better matched by TRBJ2-7. The germline V gene has CDR1 GTSNPN and CDR2 SVGIG (reference sequence). The CDR3 is 13 residues long. Here the CDR3 reads CAWSVIRGFEQYF. The CDR3 DNA is TGTGCCTGGAGTGTGATCAGGGGTTTCGAGCAGTACTTC.

The chain joins TRBV10-3 to TRBJ1-2; 7 bases map to TRBD1. Germline CDR1 reads ENHRY; CDR2 reads SYGVKD. After removal of 0 bases from V and 8 bases from J, the junction contained 9 bases not matched to a gene. This CDR3 has 15 residues. The CDR3 sequence: CAISESEEGGGGYTF. CDR3 bases: TGTGCCATCAGTGAGTCGGAGGAAGGGGGCGGCGGCTACACCTTC.

This chain connects TRBV5-6 to TRBJ2-5, with a weak D call TRBD1 (5 bases). The CDR3 is made up of 12 amino acids. The germline V gene encodes CDR1 SGHDT and CDR2 YYEEEE. Trimming pared 4 bases from V and 4 bases from J, leaving 8 bases between. The CDR3 protein is CASSGRAETQYF. The CDR3 coding sequence is TGTGCCAGCAGCGGCAGGGCAGAGACCCAGTACTTC.